Presented here are 16 T cell receptor beta chains from one specimen sequenced in a study of T cells after yellow fever vaccination. MiXCR, applied by TCRdb to the 5' RACE reads, yields one record per CDR3 protein. The data contain about 320,000 distinct CDR3 sequences, approximately 4% of them singletons. The source material was PBMCs, sampled 15 days after the yellow fever booster vaccination. The receptors stem from a man aged 18 to 30 who received the YFV17D yellow fever vaccine.

This clonotype was detected many times. The J gene is TRBJ2-7, the V gene TRBV5-1; TRBD1 agrees at 9 bases. After removal of 4 bases from V and 4 bases from J, the junction contained 6 bases not matched to a gene. The germline gives CDR1 SGHRS, CDR2 YFSETQ. CDR3 length: 14 amino acids. The CDR3 here is CASSAGTGSYEQYV. CDR3 nucleotides: TGCGCCAGCAGCGCGGGGACAGGGTCTTACGAGCAGTACGTC.

This clonotype has ten or more counts. This chain links TRBV5-1 with TRBJ2-2; D is ambiguous. With 2 bases removed from V and 5 bases from J, the gap between germline ends came to 7 bases. The V gene's germline CDR1 is SGHRS and CDR2 YFSETQ. This CDR3 contains 13 residues. The CDR3 sequence is CASSFRGTGELFF. In nucleotides, the CDR3 is TGCGCCAGCAGCTTTCGTGGGACCGGGGAGCTGTTTTTT.

This clonotype was observed at least ten times. The chain combines TRBV15 with TRBJ2-7; D may be TRBD2 (6 bases). This CDR3 region has 14 residues. Germline loops: CDR1 LNHNV, CDR2 YYDKDF (reference sequence). V was cut by 3 bases and J by 4 bases, with 13 bases left in between. The CDR3 region is CATSRGGRAYEQYV. DNA of the CDR3: TGTGCCACCAGCAGGGGAGGCAGGGCATACGAGCAGTACGTC.

The V call is TRBV18, the J call TRBJ1-5; 7 positions match TRBD1. Trimming at V came to 8 bases and at J to 2 bases, leaving 9 bases not matched to a gene. Germline CDR1 reads KGHSH; CDR2 reads LQKENI. There are 15 residues in the CDR3. CDR3 sequence reads: CASGPTGSGNQPQHF. In DNA, the CDR3 is TGTGCCAGCGGACCGACAGGGTCTGGCAATCAGCCCCAGCATTTT.

The sample holds many counts of this clonotype. The chain recombines TRBV6-5 with TRBJ2-2, with D tentatively TRBD2 (7 bases). The CDR3 length is 19 residues. The V end lost 4 bases, the J end lost 1 base, and 22 bases lay between the germline ends. Germline values: CDR1 MNHEY, CDR2 SVGAGI. The CDR3 DNA follows: TGTGCCAGCAGTTTTACAGGGTGGGGACTACCGGGGAACACCGGGGAGCTGTTTTTT. It translates to CASSFTGWGLPGNTGELFF.

This clonotype has a handful of counts. J is TRBJ1-2 and V is TRBV7-2, with D perhaps matching TRBD1 (5 bases). Germline CDR1 is SGHTA and CDR2 is FQGNSA. This CDR3 comprises 18 residues. Trimming left V 0 bases short and J 8 bases short, with 25 bases between. CDR3 protein: CASSLAFGMGTGLAGYTF. In DNA form, the CDR3 reads TGTGCCAGCAGCTTAGCTTTCGGAATGGGGACGGGCCTCGCGGGCTACACCTTC.

At least ten counts were recorded for this clonotype. This sequence joins TRBV7-7 and TRBJ1-6; D might be TRBD1 (6 bases). Germline CDR1 is SSHAT and CDR2 is FNYEAQ (reference sequence). Between the trimmed V and J ends, which lost 5 bases and 12 bases, there was a span of 20 bases. This CDR3 comprises 15 residues. This chain's CDR3 is CASSTGQGPGEPLHF. Here the CDR3 DNA reads TGTGCCAGCAGCACTGGCCAGGGGCCGGGTGAACCCCTCCACTTT.

This clonotype was detected many times. V is TRBV3-1 and J is TRBJ1-1, with no clear D. Germline loops: CDR1 LGHDT, CDR2 YNNKEL (reference sequence). This CDR3 spans 15 amino acids. V lost 1 base and J lost 2, with 11 bases in between. In DNA form, the CDR3 reads TGTGCCAGCAGCCAAGTTTCCAGAGTCAACACTGAAGCTTTCTTT. Translating it yields CASSQVSRVNTEAFF.

This clonotype was seen repeatedly, ten times or more. The chain links TRBV7-3 to TRBJ2-7; 8 positions agree with TRBD1. CDR1 is SGHTA and CDR2 is FQGTGA in the germline V gene. CDR3 size: 13 residues. V gave up 3 bases and J gave up 6 bases; unmatched junction bases: 4. For the CDR3, the DNA is TGTGCCAGCAGCTTCGGACAGGGAGGCGAGCAGTACTTC. Translated, it gives CASSFGQGGEQYF.

This clonotype was seen repeatedly, ten times or more. The CDR3 DNA sequence: TGTGCCAGCTCACCAGTGATCGGGGAGCTGTTTTTT. It translates to CASSPVIGELFF. The chain is built from TRBV18 and TRBJ2-2, with D hard to call. This CDR3 spans 12 amino acids. Germline V gene data show CDR1 as KGHSH and CDR2 as LQKENI. The V and J ends lost 2 bases and 7 bases respectively, with 5 bases between them.

This clonotype was seen many times. This chain uses TRBV9 with TRBJ1-3, with a tentative D call TRBD1 (6 bases). The CDR3 has 14 residues. V was cut by 3 bases and J by 4 bases, with 11 bases left in between. Looked up from germline, CDR1 is SGDLS and CDR2 is YYNGEE. The CDR3: CASSAGGPGNTIYF. CDR3 nucleotide sequence: TGTGCCAGCAGCGCGGGGGGGCCCGGAAACACCATATATTTT.

This chain connects TRBV5-1 to TRBJ2-7; possible D gene TRBD2, 5 bases. The V gene lost 4 bases and the J gene lost 3 bases, with 17 bases spanning the gap. Per the germline V gene, CDR1 is SGHRS and CDR2 is YFSETQ. The CDR3 spans 15 residues. This CDR3 is CASSPYPGSNYEQYF. DNA for the CDR3: TGCGCCAGCAGCCCCTACCCGGGATCGAACTACGAGCAGTACTTC.

The rearrangement joins TRBV2 to TRBJ2-7, with 9 bases lining up with TRBD2. Trimming at V came to 5 bases and at J to 2 bases, leaving 7 bases not matched to a gene. Germline CDR1 reads SNHLY; CDR2 reads FYNNEI. The CDR3 totals 15 residues. The CDR3 DNA sequence: TGTGCCAGCAGTTATCTGACTAGCGGAACCTACGAGCAGTACTTC. Encoded protein: CASSYLTSGTYEQYF.

The V gene is TRBV19, the J gene TRBJ1-2; D gene uncertain. The CDR3 loop spans 13 amino acids. The V end lost 2 bases, the J end lost 8 bases, and 12 bases lay between the germline ends. Per germline, CDR1 LNHDA and CDR2 SQIVND (reference sequence). CDR3 DNA sequence: TGTGCCAGTAGTATAACCTCGGGAGTCGGCTACACCTTC. This gives the protein CASSITSGVGYTF.

This clonotype was seen at least ten times. This chain links TRBV7-2 with TRBJ2-7; weak D call: TRBD2 (6 bases). Germline CDR1 is SGHTA and CDR2 is FQGNSA. The V and J ends lost 10 bases and 3 bases respectively, with 16 bases between them. This CDR3 spans 13 amino acids. DNA for the CDR3: TGTGCCACCTCCGCGGGACCGAACTACGAGCAGTACTTC. Protein product: CATSAGPNYEQYF.

This clonotype was recorded at least ten times. The V call is TRBV6-5, the J call TRBJ2-3; 8 positions agree with TRBD2. The germline V gene encodes CDR1 MNHEY and CDR2 SVGAGI. V gave up 6 bases and J gave up 14 bases; unmatched junction bases: 13. The CDR3 runs 13 residues. CDR3 amino acids: CASRLTEAGAGYF. The CDR3 DNA is TGTGCCAGCAGACTTACGGAAGCGGGGGCAGGGTATTTT.